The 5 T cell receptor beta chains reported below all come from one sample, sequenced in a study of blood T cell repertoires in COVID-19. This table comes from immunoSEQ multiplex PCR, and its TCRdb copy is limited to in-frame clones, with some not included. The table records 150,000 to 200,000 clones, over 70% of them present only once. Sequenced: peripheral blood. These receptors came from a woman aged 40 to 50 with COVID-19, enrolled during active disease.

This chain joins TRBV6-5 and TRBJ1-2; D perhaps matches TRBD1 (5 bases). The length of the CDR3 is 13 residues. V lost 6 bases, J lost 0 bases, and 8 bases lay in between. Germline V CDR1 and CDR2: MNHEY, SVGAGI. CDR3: CASRTVSNYGYTF. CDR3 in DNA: TGTGCCAGCAGGACAGTATCTAACTATGGCTACACCTTC.

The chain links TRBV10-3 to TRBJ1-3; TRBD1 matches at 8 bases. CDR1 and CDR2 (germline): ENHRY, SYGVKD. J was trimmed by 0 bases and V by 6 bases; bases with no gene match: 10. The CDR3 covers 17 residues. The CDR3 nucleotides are TGTGCCATCAGGGAAGACAGGGGACAGAGCTCTGGAAACACCATATATTTT. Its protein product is CAIREDRGQSSGNTIYF.

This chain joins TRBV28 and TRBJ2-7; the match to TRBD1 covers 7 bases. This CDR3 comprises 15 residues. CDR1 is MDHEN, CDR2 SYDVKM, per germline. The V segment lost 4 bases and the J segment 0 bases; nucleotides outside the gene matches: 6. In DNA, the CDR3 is TGTGCCAGCAGTTCCCGGGACAGTCGCTCCTACGAGCAGTACTTC. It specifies CASSSRDSRSYEQYF.

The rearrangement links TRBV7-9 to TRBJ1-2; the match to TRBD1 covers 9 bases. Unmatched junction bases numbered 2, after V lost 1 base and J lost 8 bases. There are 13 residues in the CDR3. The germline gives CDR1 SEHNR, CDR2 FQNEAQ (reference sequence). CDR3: CASSLGTGDGYTF. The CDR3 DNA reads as TGTGCCAGCAGCTTAGGGACAGGGGACGGCTACACCTTC. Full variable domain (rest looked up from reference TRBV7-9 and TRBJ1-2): DTGVSQNPRHKITKRGQNVTFRCDPISEHNRLYWYRQTLGQGPEFLTYFQNEAQLEKSRLLSDRFSAERPKGSFSTLEIQRTEQGDSAMYLCASSLGTGDGYTFGSGTRLTVV.

The CDR3 sequence is CASSPLNRGTIGNTIYF. CDR3 DNA: TGTGCCAGTAGTCCCCTCAACAGGGGGACCATTGGAAACACCATATATTTT. The rearrangement joins TRBV19 to TRBJ1-3; 8 nucleotides match TRBD1. V was clipped by 5 bases and J by 3 bases; unmatched bases: 12. The V gene's germline CDR1 is LNHDA and CDR2 SQIVND (reference sequence). The CDR3 spans 17 residues.